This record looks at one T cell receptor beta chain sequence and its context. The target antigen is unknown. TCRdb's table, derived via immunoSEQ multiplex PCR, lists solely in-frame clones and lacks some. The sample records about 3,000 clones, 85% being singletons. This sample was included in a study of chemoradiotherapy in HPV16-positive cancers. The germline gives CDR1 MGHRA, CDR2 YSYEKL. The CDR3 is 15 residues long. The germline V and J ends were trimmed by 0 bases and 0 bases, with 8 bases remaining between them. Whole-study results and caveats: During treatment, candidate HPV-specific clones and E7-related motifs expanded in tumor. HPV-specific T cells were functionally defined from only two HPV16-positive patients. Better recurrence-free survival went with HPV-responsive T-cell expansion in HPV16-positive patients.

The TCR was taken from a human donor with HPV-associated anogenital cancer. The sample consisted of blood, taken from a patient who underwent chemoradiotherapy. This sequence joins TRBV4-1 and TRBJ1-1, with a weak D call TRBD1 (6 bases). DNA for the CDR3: TGCGCCAGCAGCCAAGACAGGGGATTGAACACTGAAGCTTTCTTT. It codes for CASSQDRGLNTEAFF.